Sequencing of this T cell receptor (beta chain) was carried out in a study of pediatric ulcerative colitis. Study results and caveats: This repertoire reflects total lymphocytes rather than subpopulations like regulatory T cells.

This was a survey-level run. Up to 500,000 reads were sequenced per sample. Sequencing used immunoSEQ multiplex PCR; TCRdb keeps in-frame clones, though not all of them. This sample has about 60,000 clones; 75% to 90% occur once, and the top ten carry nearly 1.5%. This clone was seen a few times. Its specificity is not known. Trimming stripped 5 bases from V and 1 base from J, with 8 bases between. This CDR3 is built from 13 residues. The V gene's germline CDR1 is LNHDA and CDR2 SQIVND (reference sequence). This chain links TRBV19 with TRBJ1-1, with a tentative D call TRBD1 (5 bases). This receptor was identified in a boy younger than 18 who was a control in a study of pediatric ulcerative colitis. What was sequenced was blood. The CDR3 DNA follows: TGTGCCAGTAGTCTCGGACAGAACACTGAAGCTTTCTTT. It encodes CASSLGQNTEAFF.